The source of this TCR beta chain is a study of response to subunit inactivated influenza vaccine. TCRdb redid the calling of the RT-PCR reads with MiXCR, one entry per CDR3 protein. This sample has fewer than 600,000 distinct CDR3 sequences, with around 7.9% found just once. The trim removed 2 bases at V and 4 bases at J, leaving 5 bases unmatched. The CDR3 covers 15 residues. The germline V gene encodes CDR1 SGHNT and CDR2 YENEEA. Ten or more counts support this clonotype. V is TRBV11-3 and J is TRBJ2-3; 8 bases are shared with TRBD1. The source material was PBMCs from blood, sampled roughly 24 months after vaccination. The receptor comes from a man between 50 and 69 years old who received an inactivated influenza vaccine. CDR3 in DNA: TGTGCCAGCAGCTTAAGACAGGGGTACGCAGATACGCAGTATTTT. Translation: CASSLRQGYADTQYF.